The 27 T cell receptor beta chains presented below share a single source sample, sequenced in a study of tumor-infiltrating lymphocytes in primary liver carcinoma. TCR beta cDNA was prepared out of 500 ng total RNA by means of a constant-region primer. Three nested multiplex PCR rounds, a slightly modified ARM-PCR, produced the libraries for TCR beta. The first two PCR rounds used TRBV1-TRBV30 forward primers with a C-beta reverse primer, 10 to 11 cycles each. TCRdb re-analysed the multiplex PCR reads in MiXCR, keeping a single row per CDR3 protein. The sample shows 40,000 to 55,000 distinct CDR3 sequences, around 77% of them seen only once. It was from approximately 22-30 mg of unsorted bulk tissue that RNA and DNA were co-extracted. Sequenced material: liver tumor tissue from sampling region 5. The subset denotes: tumor region T5, tumor centre. The receptors were sampled from a man in his forties with primary liver carcinoma and hepatitis B virus infection.

As to this clonotype: A much larger clonotype is one base distant, so this may be a read error. The rearrangement uses TRBV2 and TRBJ2-1, with no clear D. This CDR3 has 11 amino acids. V dropped 6 bases and J dropped 6 bases, with 6 bases sitting between them. Germline loops: CDR1 SNHLY, CDR2 FYNNEI. The CDR3 loop is CASRQSNEQFF. CDR3 coding DNA: TGTGCCAGCAGGCAGAGCAATGAGCAGTTCTTC.

This clonotype was seen just once. At one end, the junction sequence differs from germline, possibly due to a read error. The chain links TRBV4-1 to TRBJ1-2, with 9 bases matching TRBD1. This CDR3 spans 14 amino acids. Germline lookup yields CDR1 MGHRA and CDR2 YSYEKL. In DNA form, the CDR3 reads TGCGCCAACAGCCTGGACAGGGGTGCGTATGGCTACACCTTT. This sequence encodes CANSLDRGAYGYTF.

Worth noting for this clonotype: A read error may produce the germline difference seen at one junction end. This chain joins TRBV29-1 and TRBJ2-4, with a tentative D call TRBD2 (5 bases). CDR3 size: 13 residues. Germline V lookup: CDR1 SQVTM, CDR2 ANQGSEA. The CDR3 coding sequence is TGCGGCGGGCTAACAGTTGACAAATACATTCAGTACTTC. Protein sequence: CGGLTVDKYIQYF.

In the case of this clonotype: The junction shows a germline mismatch at one end, possibly a read error. The chain couples TRBV5-6 to TRBJ1-5, with a weak D call TRBD1 (6 bases). The CDR3 runs to 15 residues. The germline gives CDR1 SGHDT, CDR2 YYEEEE. CDR3 in DNA: TGTGTCAGCAGCATCTTGGGCAGGGGCGATCAGTCCCAGCACTTT. It specifies CVSSILGRGDQSQHF.

This chain uses TRBV6-5 with TRBJ2-1; 9 bases map to TRBD2. The V segment lost 5 bases and the J segment 4 bases; nucleotides outside the gene matches: 12. The CDR3 length is 17 residues. From germline, CDR1 is MNHEY and CDR2 SVGAGI. The DNA of the CDR3 is TGTGCCAGCAGTAAATCTTGCGGGAGGGGGGTGTACAATGAGCAGTTCTTC. It yields the protein CASSKSCGRGVYNEQFF.

Notes on this clonotype: Because the CDR3 is missing its conserved closing phenylalanine or tryptophan, this is likely a read error. The rearrangement joins TRBV6-6 to TRBJ1-1; 8 bases are shared with TRBD1. The CDR3 runs to 13 residues. The germline V gene encodes CDR1 MNHNY and CDR2 SVGAGI (reference sequence). CDR3 DNA: TGTGCTACCAGCACAGGGGGGACTACTGAAGCTTTCCTT. It encodes CATSTGGTTEAFL.

The chain links TRBV11-3 to TRBJ2-7; possible D gene TRBD1, 5 bases. Per germline, CDR1 SGHNT and CDR2 YENEEA. This CDR3 comprises 13 residues. V gave up 5 bases and J gave up 8 bases, with 16 bases separating them. The CDR3 DNA reads as TGTGCCAGCAGCGTGAGACAGTCATACAAGCAGTACTTC. Protein: CASSVRQSYKQYF.

Worth noting for this clonotype: The final CDR3 position lacks the conserved phenylalanine or tryptophan, pointing to a likely read error. The V gene is TRBV13, the J gene TRBJ2-3; 12 positions match TRBD1. The germline V gene encodes CDR1 PRHDT and CDR2 FYEKMQ (reference sequence). The V segment lost 5 bases and the J segment 4 bases; nucleotides outside the gene matches: 4. The CDR3 extends over 15 amino acids. CDR3: CASSHGTGGSDTQYL. Written as DNA, the CDR3 is TGTGCCAGCAGCCATGGGACAGGGGGCTCAGATACGCAGTATCTT.

For this clonotype: A much larger clone differs by one base, so this may be a read error. The chain links TRBV2 to TRBJ2-1; D is perhaps TRBD2 (5 bases). CDR3 length equals 13 residues. V was clipped by 7 bases and J by 5 bases, with 12 bases between them. Germline-derived CDR1 and CDR2 are SNHLY and FYNNEI. This CDR3 is CASKCPSHNEQFF. The CDR3 DNA follows: TGTGCCAGCAAATGTCCTAGCCACAATGAGCAGTTCTTC.

Comments on this clonotype: An end of the junction differs from the germline gene, which may be a read error. The chain joins TRBV7-8 to TRBJ2-1, with D perhaps matching TRBD1 (5 bases). Germline V lookup: CDR1 SGHVS, CDR2 FQNEAQ. The CDR3 contains 16 residues. CDR3 in DNA: TGTGTCAGCAGGCAAGCAGGGCTAAGGTCCTACAATGAACAGTTCTTC. It specifies CVSRQAGLRSYNEQFF.

The V call is TRBV20-1, the J call TRBJ2-5; tentative D call: TRBD2 (5 bases). This CDR3 region has 13 residues. Trimming took off 6 bases at V and 4 bases at J, with 15 bases between the two ends. CDR1 is DFQATT, CDR2 SNEGSKA, per germline (reference sequence). CDR3 residues: CSAVLTGRETQYF. The CDR3 DNA reads TGCAGTGCCGTATTGACGGGGAGAGAGACCCAGTACTTC.

Concerning this clonotype: A read error may explain this, as a much larger clone is one base away. V and J are TRBV24-1 and TRBJ1-2; D possibly corresponds to TRBD1 (5 bases). Trimming shortened V by 4 bases and J by 9 bases, and 11 bases separated the two germline ends. The CDR3 spans 12 residues. The V gene's germline CDR1 is KGHDR and CDR2 SFDVKD. The chain's CDR3 is CATSDPGYRYTF. The CDR3 DNA follows: TGTGCCACCAGTGACCCAGGGTATCGCTACACCTTC.

This clonotype was counted ten times or more. J is TRBJ1-1 and V is TRBV5-6; no definite D call. Trimming took 1 base from V and 3 from J, leaving 7 bases between them. Germline assignment: CDR1 SGHDT and CDR2 YYEEEE. This CDR3 has 13 amino acids. The CDR3 DNA follows: TGTGCCAGCAGCTTGTCCCAGCACACTGAAGCTTTCTTT. The encoded protein is CASSLSQHTEAFF.

Concerning this clonotype: This likely comes from a read error, as the CDR3 has no conserved phenylalanine or tryptophan at its end. The chain uses TRBV11-2 and TRBJ1-6; D ambiguous. This CDR3 is 14 amino acids long. CDR1 and CDR2 (germline): SGHAT, FQNNGV. CDR3 loop: CASSLHSELSSLHY. The CDR3 DNA is TGTGCCAGCAGCTTACACAGTGAGCTTTCATCCCTCCACTAT.

This clonotype appeared many times. This rearrangement joins TRBV30 to TRBJ1-2, with 7 positions matching TRBD1. Germline CDR1 is GTSNPN and CDR2 is SVGIG (reference sequence). CDR3 length: 14 residues. The V gene end was trimmed by 0 bases and the J gene end by 5 bases; junction bases not matched to a gene: 6. This chain's CDR3 is CAWSVQGTEYGYTF. In DNA, the CDR3 is TGTGCCTGGAGTGTACAGGGGACAGAGTATGGCTACACCTTC.

This clonotype was observed a handful of times. The J gene is TRBJ2-2, the V gene TRBV18; D is uncertain. V was shortened by 2 bases and J by 8 bases, with 6 bases between the two germline ends. The length of the CDR3 is 12 residues. CDR1 KGHSH and CDR2 LQKENI come from the germline V gene. The chain's CDR3 is CASSPSVGELFF. CDR3 coding DNA: TGTGCCAGCTCACCATCGGTGGGGGAGCTGTTTTTT.

This clonotype was counted ten times or more. The chain recombines TRBV6-6 with TRBJ1-1; 8 bases line up with TRBD1. V trimming: 8 bases; J trimming: 2 bases; junction bases outside the gene matches: 4. CDR1 MNHNY and CDR2 SVGAGI come from the germline V gene (reference sequence). The CDR3 runs 13 residues. The CDR3 DNA sequence: TGTGCCAGCCTGACAGGGGTCAACACTGAAGCTTTCTTT. Translated: CASLTGVNTEAFF.

The CDR3, as DNA: TGTGCCAGTAGTAAAGCGCGGGGGAGACTAGCAGTCTACGAGCAGTACGTC. Protein product: CASSKARGRLAVYEQYV. The rearrangement links TRBV6-1 to TRBJ2-7, with 7 bases matching TRBD2. Looked up from germline, CDR1 is MNHNS and CDR2 is SASEGT. The CDR3 is 17 amino acids. Germline trimming cut 9 bases from V and 3 bases from J; bases unmatched to any gene: 20.

Remarks on this clonotype: A junction end diverges from the germline sequence, so it may reflect a read error. V gene TRBV5-6 combines with J gene TRBJ2-2; 8 bases map to TRBD1. CDR1 and CDR2 (germline): SGHDT, YYEEEE. CDR3 size: 15 residues. CDR3 bases: TGCGCCAGCAGCTGGGGACAGGCGAACATCGGGGAGCTGTTTTTT. Residues: CASSWGQANIGELFF.

As for this clonotype: Sequence at one end of the junction differs from germline and may be a read error. This CDR3 is CASSGTGTGGLNEKLFF. The CDR3 nucleotides read TGCGCCAGCAGTGGTACCGGGACAGGGGGCCTTAATGAAAAACTGTTTTTT. The chain combines TRBV28 with TRBJ1-4, with 12 bases identical to TRBD1. The CDR3 extends over 17 amino acids. From germline, CDR1 is MDHEN and CDR2 SYDVKM.

J is TRBJ2-7 and V is TRBV5-4, with D unresolved. Per the germline V gene, CDR1 is SGHNT and CDR2 is YYREEE (reference sequence). CDR3 size: 13 residues. V was cut by 2 bases and J by 3 bases, with 9 bases left in between. CDR3 region: CASSFDVIYEQYF. The CDR3 DNA reads TGTGCCAGCAGCTTCGACGTTATCTACGAGCAGTACTTC.

In regard to this clonotype: The conserved phenylalanine or tryptophan normally closing the CDR3 is absent here, so this likely arose from a read error. The DNA is omitted, as the CDR3 cannot be located on it reliably, and the CDR3 follows TCRdb's listing. The chain combines TRBV10-3 with TRBJ2-7; the D call of TRBD1 is as the table states it, not checked on the DNA. CDR1 is ENHRY and CDR2 is SYGVKD in the germline V gene. The CDR3 sequence runs 13 residues, both termini included. Here the CDR3 reads CAISGPGKREQYL.

As regards this clonotype: A much bigger clone sits one base away, suggesting this may be a read error. The chain employs TRBV30 and TRBJ2-3, with D perhaps TRBD2 (5 bases). V lost 7 bases and J lost 1, with 15 bases in between. The V gene's germline CDR1 is GTSNPN and CDR2 SVGIG (reference sequence). The CDR3 has 14 residues. The CDR3 protein is CASGLMGGTDTQYF. The CDR3 DNA reads as TGTGCCTCCGGCCTCATGGGAGGCACAGATACGCAGTATTTT.

A word on this clonotype: A junction boundary mismatches the germline segment, possibly from a read error. The chain combines TRBV7-6 with TRBJ2-5; D might be TRBD1 (5 bases). Germline V gives CDR1 SGHVS, CDR2 FNYEAQ. The CDR3 spans 14 residues. CDR3 DNA: TGTGTCAGCACTTTAAGGAGTGGGGCCGAGACCCAGTACTTC. Translated: CVSTLRSGAETQYF.

Details on this clonotype: Since no conserved phenylalanine or tryptophan closes the CDR3, a read error is the likely cause. The chain has TRBV12-3 or TRBV12-4 and TRBJ1-1; D is uncertain. The V gene lost 6 bases and the J gene lost 5 bases, with 10 bases spanning the gap. The CDR3 loop spans 12 amino acids. The CDR3 coding sequence is TGTGCCAGCAGCCCGATTGGTACTGAAGCTTTCGTT. Translation: CASSPIGTEAFV.

The rearrangement joins TRBV6-1 to TRBJ2-1; D not certain. This CDR3 is built from 14 residues. CDR1 is MNHNS, CDR2 SASEGT, per germline. This chain's CDR3 is CARWSGRATNEQFF. The CDR3 DNA reads TGTGCTCGCTGGTCCGGTAGGGCCACCAATGAGCAGTTCTTC.

The chain recombines TRBV20-1 with TRBJ2-3, with a tentative D call TRBD1 (6 bases). The ends were cut back, 2 bases at V and 2 bases at J, with 14 bases in the middle. The CDR3 runs to 15 residues. Per the germline V gene, CDR1 is DFQATT and CDR2 is SNEGSKA (reference sequence). CDR3 DNA sequence: TGCAGTGCTAGAAAACCGGGACACCTCACAGATACGCAGTATTTT. Residues: CSARKPGHLTDTQYF.